Following are 17 T cell receptor beta chains from one sample sequenced in a study of T cells in Graves' hyperthyroidism and ophthalmopathy. From RNA transcripts, TCR beta CDR3 regions were amplified. HTBI primers were used for first-round RT-PCR of the TCR CDR3. Each CDR3 protein gets one entry after TCRdb re-called the multiplex PCR reads with MiXCR. The repertoire holds about 640,000 distinct CDR3 sequences, 40% to 55% seen once, with roughly 6.5% in the top ten. Sequencing input: peripheral blood or thyroid tissue (not recorded which). These receptors were taken from an adult man with Graves' disease, either hyperthyroidism or ophthalmopathy (not recorded which).

This chain uses TRBV29-1 with TRBJ2-5; no definite D call. The CDR3 contains 15 residues. The germline CDR1 and CDR2 sequences are SQVTM and ANQGSEA. Trimming removed 2 bases from V and 5 bases from J, with 18 bases in between. CDR3 in amino acids: CSVELRMYTGETQYF. The CDR3 nucleotides are TGCAGCGTTGAACTACGCATGTACACCGGGGAGACCCAGTACTTC.

This clonotype has more than one count but fewer than ten. This chain joins TRBV5-8 and TRBJ2-5, with a weak D call TRBD1 (5 bases). CDR3 size: 15 residues. Germline V gene sequence: CDR1 SGHTS, CDR2 YDEGEE. Trimming removed 2 bases from V and 1 base from J, with 12 bases in between. The CDR3 loop reads CASSFWGSRQETQYF. The DNA for the CDR3 is TGTGCCAGCAGCTTCTGGGGCAGCCGCCAAGAGACCCAGTACTTC.

This clonotype was seen once. This chain connects TRBV2 to TRBJ1-2; D may be TRBD1 (6 bases). The CDR3 length is 15 residues. CDR1 and CDR2 from the germline V gene are SNHLY and FYNNEI. Trimming stripped 5 bases from V and 6 bases from J, with 19 bases between. The CDR3, as DNA: TGTGCCAGCAGTTTACACAGGGCCCCGGAGGATGGCTACACCTTC. This codes for CASSLHRAPEDGYTF.

V is TRBV7-9 and J is TRBJ1-2, with TRBD1 matching 8 bases. V dropped 8 bases and J dropped 6; count of bases not matched to a gene: 5. The CDR3 extends over 12 amino acids. CDR1 and CDR2 from the germline V gene are SEHNR and FQNEAQ (reference sequence). As DNA, the CDR3 is TGTGCCAGCTGGGGACAGGCGAATGGCTACACCTTC. Amino acids: CASWGQANGYTF.

This clonotype was seen more than once but under ten times. The chain recombines TRBV7-9 with TRBJ2-2; TRBD1 aligns across 7 bases. The CDR3 is 15 residues long. The germline V gene has CDR1 SEHNR and CDR2 FQNEAQ (reference sequence). The V and J ends lost 5 bases and 5 bases, in that order; junction bases with no gene match: 8. CDR3 sequence reads: CASSQAGQATGELFF. The CDR3 DNA reads TGTGCCAGCAGCCAAGCCGGACAGGCTACCGGGGAGCTGTTTTTT.

The rearrangement joins TRBV20-1 to TRBJ2-7; D uncertain. Between the trimmed V and J ends, which lost 1 base and 6 bases, there was a span of 16 bases. The V gene's germline CDR1 is DFQATT and CDR2 SNEGSKA (reference sequence). This CDR3 comprises 14 residues. DNA of the CDR3: TGCAGTGCTAGAGGTCTGGAAACAACGCCCGAGCAGTACTTC. It translates to CSARGLETTPEQYF.

The genes are TRBV20-1 and TRBJ1-2; 7 bases align to TRBD1. CDR1 and CDR2 (germline): DFQATT, SNEGSKA (reference sequence). Trimming cost V 6 bases and J 4 bases; bases outside gene matches: 11. This CDR3 region has 14 residues. CDR3 residues: CSATRDSLSYGYTF. The CDR3 nucleotides read TGCAGTGCCACTAGGGACAGCCTATCCTATGGCTACACCTTC.

V is TRBV12-3 or TRBV12-4 and J is TRBJ1-1; D is uncertain. The CDR3 extends over 14 amino acids. V shed 6 bases and J shed 2 bases, with 13 bases lying between them. The CDR3 DNA is TGTGCCAGCAGCTTTCAAGCTTCCAACACTGAAGCTTTCTTT. Its protein product is CASSFQASNTEAFF.

To note about this clonotype: Because the CDR3 is missing its conserved closing phenylalanine or tryptophan, this is likely a read error. This rearrangement joins TRBV7-3 to TRBJ1-2; D not resolved. Trimming took off 6 bases at V and 7 bases at J, with 12 bases between the two ends. CDR3 length: 12 amino acids. Germline V gene lookup returns CDR1 SGHTA and CDR2 FQGTGA. CDR3 residues: CASSQDGPGYTY. For the CDR3, the DNA is TGTGCCAGCAGTCAGGACGGGCCTGGCTACACCTAC.

This chain links TRBV7-9 with TRBJ1-1, with unresolved D. Trimming took off 6 bases at V and 0 bases at J, with 11 bases between the two ends. Looked up from germline, CDR1 is SEHNR and CDR2 is FQNEAQ (reference sequence). There are 14 residues in the CDR3. The CDR3 sequence: CASSYSSVNTEAFF. The CDR3 DNA reads TGTGCCAGCAGTTACTCTTCCGTGAACACTGAAGCTTTCTTT.

V is TRBV11-2 and J is TRBJ1-6; 9 nucleotides line up with TRBD1. This CDR3 has 14 amino acids. Looked up from germline, CDR1 is SGHAT and CDR2 is FQNNGV. The V and J ends lost 7 bases and 11 bases, in that order; junction bases with no gene match: 9. The CDR3 sequence: CASKEDRGRAPLHF. In nucleotides, the CDR3 is TGTGCCAGCAAGGAGGACAGGGGACGAGCACCCCTCCACTTT.

The chain couples TRBV11-1 to TRBJ1-5, with a tentative D call TRBD1 (5 bases). The CDR3 covers 16 residues. CDR1 and CDR2 from the germline V gene are SGHAT and FQDESV (reference sequence). V lost 6 bases to trimming and J lost 4 bases, with 19 bases between them. This chain's CDR3 is CASRGPIQGENQPQHF. In DNA form, the CDR3 reads TGTGCCAGCAGGGGCCCTATACAAGGGGAGAATCAGCCCCAGCATTTT. Filled out from reference TRBV11-1 and TRBJ1-5, the complete variable domain reads EAEVAQSPRYKITEKSQAVAFWCDPISGHATLYWYRQILGQGPELLVQFQDESVVDDSQLPKDRFSAERLKGVDSTLKIQPAELGDSAMYLCASRGPIQGENQPQHFGDGTRLSIL.

Details on this clonotype: This clone may be a read error of a much larger clone one base away. The rearrangement joins TRBV11-2 to TRBJ1-2; 9 bases match TRBD1. This CDR3 is built from 14 residues. V lost 8 bases, J lost 5 bases, and 9 bases stayed unmatched. CDR1 is SGHAT, CDR2 FQNNGV, per germline. The CDR3 nucleotides read TGTGCCAGCTGCCGACTGACAGGGGGGTATGGCTACACCTTC. Translating it yields CASCRLTGGYGYTF.

Concerning this clonotype itself: This could be a read error, since a much larger clone is one nucleotide away. J is TRBJ2-2 and V is TRBV7-8, with 13 bases that match TRBD2. The CDR3 runs 16 residues. Germline CDR1 SGHVS, CDR2 FQNEAQ. The CDR3 bases are TGTGCCACCAGCTCCGGACTAGCGGGAGTCACCGGGGAGCTGTTTTTT. This codes for CATSSGLAGVTGELFF.

The chain joins TRBV30 to TRBJ1-5; D is ambiguous. V was shortened by 2 bases and J by 1 base, with 9 bases between the two germline ends. In germline, CDR1 is GTSNPN, CDR2 SVGIG (reference sequence). The CDR3 runs to 14 residues. This CDR3 is CAWSRWQSNQPQHF. In DNA form, the CDR3 reads TGTGCCTGGAGTAGGTGGCAGAGCAATCAGCCCCAGCATTTT.

This chain joins TRBV24-1 and TRBJ1-6, with TRBD1 identical over 8 bases. With 4 bases clipped from V and 9 bases from J, the junction kept 10 bases outside the gene matches. Germline CDR1 is KGHDR and CDR2 is SFDVKD. The CDR3 contains 16 residues. The CDR3 sequence is CATSDPAGGIGSPLHF. DNA of the CDR3: TGTGCCACCAGTGACCCCGCAGGGGGCATTGGTTCACCCCTCCACTTT.

This rearrangement joins TRBV6-4 to TRBJ1-5; D might be TRBD1 (5 bases). V lost 9 bases to trimming and J lost 6 bases, with 12 bases between them. This CDR3 has 12 residues. Germline V CDR1 and CDR2: MRHNA, SNTAGT. The CDR3 coding sequence is TGTGCCAGTGCGGGGGTGAGTCAGCCCCAGCATTTT. Amino acid sequence: CASAGVSQPQHF.